These T cell receptor beta chains were read from a single sample in a study of shared clonotypes between healthy human individuals. Clones were read by immunoSEQ multiplex PCR, and TCRdb kept only the in-frame ones, dropping some. The table lists some 680,000 clones, around 73% of them singletons. The sample taken for sequencing was memory CD4+ T cells sorted from blood. Receptor source: a woman aged 30 to 39 in good health. Each CDR3 is given without its conserved first and last residue. Some rows mark clone size as missing; the rest say once, few, many or name a class of expanded clone.

V	J	length	size	CDR3
TRBV2	TRBJ2-7	11	-	ASSDRGSYEQY
TRBV5-1	TRBJ2-1	14	-	ASSLGAGQSYNEQF
TRBV6-6	TRBJ2-3	10	-	ASRPTSYTQY
TRBV29-1	TRBJ2-3	12	few	SVLAGGGTDTQY
TRBV28	TRBJ2-4	14	-	ASSVGGLSSKNIQY
TRBV2	TRBJ2-1	8	-	ASNDREQF
TRBV6-5	TRBJ2-1	14	-	ASSYTWTSGYNEQF
TRBV4-1	TRBJ2-1	14	few	ASSQAVRGGTYGQF
TRBV13	TRBJ1-1	12	-	ASSDTTGNTEAF
TRBV19	TRBJ2-3	12	-	ASSMYGPTDTQY
TRBV5-1	TRBJ1-3	13	-	ASSLGEAGGNTIY
TRBV29-1	TRBJ2-5	10	-	SVDRGSETQY
TRBV6-1	TRBJ1-2	14	-	ASSGDPTAPLYGYT
TRBV28	TRBJ1-5	12	-	ASSPGQGIQPQH
TRBV7-8	TRBJ2-7	12	-	ASSRDRGVAEQY
TRBV19	TRBJ2-4	12	once	ASSIGFTLNIQY
TRBV2	TRBJ2-2	11	-	ASRSGLAGELF
TRBV6-1	TRBJ1-5	12	-	ASSIQTGGQPQH
TRBV28	TRBJ2-7	14	-	ASSTQGTTPSYEQY
TRBV19	TRBJ2-2	15	-	ASSILWTGRVTGELF
TRBV10-1	TRBJ2-1	13	-	ASSLNRGRLDEQF
TRBV28	TRBJ2-7	10	-	ASREAGGEQY
TRBV29-1	TRBJ2-2	12	-	SVYVRGDTGELF
TRBV7-9	TRBJ1-1	13	-	ASSLQSAENTEAF
TRBV4-1	TRBJ1-5	12	few	ASSQVGQLRPQH
TRBV28	TRBJ1-5	17	once	ASSSPVGTAQWSNQPQH
TRBV19	TRBJ1-2	14	once	ASSLGQTLPFYGYT
TRBV11-3	TRBJ2-2	11	many	ASSFVGTGELF
TRBV6-5	TRBJ2-3	14	-	ASSYSVATSTDTQY
TRBV5-1	TRBJ2-1	14	-	ASSLGGLANYNEQF
TRBV10-2	TRBJ2-7	11	-	ASRAGLTYEQY
TRBV30	TRBJ2-1	13	-	AWSEGQSSYNEQF
TRBV27	TRBJ1-1	11	-	ASSLTGSTEAF
TRBV2	TRBJ1-2	13	-	ASIPNLGPNYGYT
TRBV7-9	TRBJ2-7	15	-	ASRSVRGEWRSGEQY
TRBV6-8	TRBJ2-7	8	few	GGTGSEQY
TRBV27	TRBJ1-5	13	once	ASSLLAGGNQPQH
TRBV5-6	TRBJ1-2	12	-	ASRGTGSNYGYT
TRBV6-5	TRBJ2-1	11	-	ASSYERGLRQF
TRBV7-8	TRBJ2-1	14	-	ASSTRTSGTVNEQF
TRBV28	TRBJ1-2	13	-	ASGKQGAPIYGYT
TRBV6-6	TRBJ2-1	13	-	ASSYTGTSSHEQF
TRBV2	TRBJ2-1	11	-	ASSLRERNEQF
TRBV19	TRBJ2-2	15	-	ASSIGLAGVVTGELF
TRBV28	TRBJ1-4	13	-	ATRGWVRREEKLF
TRBV20-1	TRBJ1-2	8	-	SARPQGYT
TRBV6-1	TRBJ2-3	10	once	ASSDTTDTQY
TRBV29-1	TRBJ1-2	9	-	SVAQGAGYT
TRBV19	TRBJ1-3	13	-	ASSIVNPTGNTIY
TRBV7-2	TRBJ2-5	13	-	ASSLVVLQRETQY
TRBV4-2	TRBJ2-1	12	-	ASSQAARNNEQF
TRBV6-4	TRBJ2-1	13	many	ASSSGTRDYNEQF
TRBV5-5	TRBJ2-1	13	-	ASSLDGGGYNEQF